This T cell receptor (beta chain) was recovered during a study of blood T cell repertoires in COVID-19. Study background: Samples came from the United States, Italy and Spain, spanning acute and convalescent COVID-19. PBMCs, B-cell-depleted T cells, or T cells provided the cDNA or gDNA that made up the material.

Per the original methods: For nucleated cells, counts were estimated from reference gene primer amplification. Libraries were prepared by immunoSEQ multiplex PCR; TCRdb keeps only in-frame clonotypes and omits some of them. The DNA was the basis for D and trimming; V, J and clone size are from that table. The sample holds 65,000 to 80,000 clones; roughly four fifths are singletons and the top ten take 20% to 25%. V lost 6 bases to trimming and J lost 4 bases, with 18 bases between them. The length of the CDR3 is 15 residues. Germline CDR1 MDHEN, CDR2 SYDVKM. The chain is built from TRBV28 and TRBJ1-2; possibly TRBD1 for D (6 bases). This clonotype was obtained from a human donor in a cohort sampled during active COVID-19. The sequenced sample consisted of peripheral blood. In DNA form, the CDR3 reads TGTGCCAGCAGAAACGCGGGGGGCCCTACCTATGGCTACACCTTC. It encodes CASRNAGGPTYGYTF.